The sequence of this T cell receptor beta chain was determined in a study of radiation and T cells in renal cell carcinoma (dated by TCRdb to about 2020). Notes on the research overall: Samples were obtained from a clinical trial, in which 15 Gy stereotactic body radiation therapy was delivered to primary renal cell carcinomas and nephrectomy was performed 4 weeks later. In total, fewer than 55 samples, comprising 25 or so tumors and approximately 27 peripheral blood samples, were subjected to TCR beta sequencing. Across all 50 or so samples, roughly 3,700,000 unique CDR3 nucleotide sequences encoding about 2.7 million unique CDR3 amino acid sequences were identified.

The CDR3 goes from the cysteine to the phenylalanine over 16 residues. This entry keeps only the CDR3 DNA: 48 bases, framed from base 1. Via the germline V gene, CDR1 is SGHRS and CDR2 YFSETQ. Trimming costs V 0 bases and J 2 bases, and their ends lie 11 bases apart. Here is what the overall study found, with its caveats: Because pretreatment tumor biopsies were not available, the baseline intratumoral presence of clonotypes could not be determined. Blood repertoire dynamics were not followed beyond 4 weeks after treatment. An increase in top tumor clonotypes in blood was observed from baseline to 2 weeks post-radiation, followed by contraction by 4 weeks, which was taken to suggest transient expansion of tumor-resident clones. Effects of radiation dose or scheduling on the TCR repertoire could not be addressed with the single-armed trial design.

The time point label corresponds to: baseline pretreatment blood. The sample's treatment or condition, from its label and the paper: 15 Gy SBRT to primary tumor, nephrectomy 4 weeks later. Serial peripheral blood from radiation-treated patients was sampled at baseline, 2 weeks and 4 weeks after SBRT to track tumor-enriched clonotypes. Every patient's renal cell carcinoma showed clear cell pathology. The QIAamp DNA Blood Mini Kit (Qiagen) was used to prepare genomic DNA for TCR sequencing. The analyses included only samples that passed all quality control checks. TCR beta libraries were generated from genomic DNA with the immunoSEQ kit, following the manufacturer's recommendations. Library preparation used a first multiplex PCR with proprietary primers, then a second PCR adding unique barcodes, with bead cleanups after each round. Each sample batch included a kit-provided positive control reaction and a negative control reaction. The final libraries underwent checking on an Agilent 4200 TapeStation D1000 ScreenTape, volumetric pooling, and quantification by qPCR. Sequencing was performed on an Illumina NextSeq500 with a MidOutput 150-cycle cartridge, and 156 Read1 and 15 Index1 cycles were run with kit custom primers. The pooled library was loaded at approximately 0.92 pM, and around 22% PhiX control was spiked in. The authors' analysis ran thus. Vendor-processed data were analyzed in R, with a clonotype defined as all T cells sharing the same CDR3 nucleotide sequence. In the clone abundance analyses, frequencies in each sample were normalized to that sample's 10,000 most abundant clones. Public T cell clones, averaging fewer than five per sample, were removed before analysis. Tumor-enriched clonotypes and baseline blood-enriched clonotypes were defined as those with an abundance difference of at least 32-fold between compartments. A beta-binomial differential abundance model was used to identify clonotypes that were expanded or contracted between blood time points. Tumor-blood repertoire similarity was measured with the Baroni-Urbani and Buser coefficient, and group comparisons used two-tailed Wilcoxon tests in R. TCRdb's version of the immuneACCESS table is confined to in-frame rearrangements and falls short of the full clone set. An unresolved V gene accounts for under half of the shortfall where checked; the remainder is of unknown origin. The V and J calls and clone size are taken from that table; D and trimming were inferred from the DNA. The sample table holds more than 140,000 clones, of which less than 85% were seen once. Together, the top ten hold approximately 24% of the sample.

Remarks on this clone: This receptor's antigen is unknown. The record has no base qualities; no much larger clone is one base away.

Specimen: blood, collected from a patient whose treatment included radiotherapy and nephrectomy. This clonotype was obtained from a woman aged 50 to 60 with renal cell carcinoma. This chain is built from TRBV5-1 and TRBJ2-2; the D segment could be TRBD1, given 5 matching bases. The CDR3 region reads CASSLAQGDNTGELFF. The bases are TGCGCCAGCAGCTTGGCCCAGGGTGATAACACCGGGGAGCTGTTTTTT.